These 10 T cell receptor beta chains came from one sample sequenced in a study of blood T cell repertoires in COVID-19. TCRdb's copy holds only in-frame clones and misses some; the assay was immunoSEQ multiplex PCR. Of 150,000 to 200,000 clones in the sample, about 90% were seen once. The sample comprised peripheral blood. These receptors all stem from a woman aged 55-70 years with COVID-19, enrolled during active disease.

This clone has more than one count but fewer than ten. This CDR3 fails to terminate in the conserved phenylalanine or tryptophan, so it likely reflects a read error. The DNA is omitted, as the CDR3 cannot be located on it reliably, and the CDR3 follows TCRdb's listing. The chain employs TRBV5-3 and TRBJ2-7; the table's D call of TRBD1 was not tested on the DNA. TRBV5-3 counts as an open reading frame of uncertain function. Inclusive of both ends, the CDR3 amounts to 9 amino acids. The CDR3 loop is CARSSVRQA.

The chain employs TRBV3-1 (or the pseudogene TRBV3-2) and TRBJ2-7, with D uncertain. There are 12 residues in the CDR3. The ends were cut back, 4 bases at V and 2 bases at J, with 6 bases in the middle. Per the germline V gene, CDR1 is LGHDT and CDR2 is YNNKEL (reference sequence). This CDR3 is CASSPGPYEQYF. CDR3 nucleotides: TGTGCCAGCAGCCCGGGTCCCTACGAGCAGTACTTC.

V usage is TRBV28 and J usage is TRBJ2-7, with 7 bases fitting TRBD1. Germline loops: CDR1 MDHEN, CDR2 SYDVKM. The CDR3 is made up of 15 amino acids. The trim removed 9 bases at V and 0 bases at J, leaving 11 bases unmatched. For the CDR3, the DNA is TGTGCCAGTTGGACAGGCCAATCTTTCTCCTACGAGCAGTACTTC. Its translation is CASWTGQSFSYEQYF.

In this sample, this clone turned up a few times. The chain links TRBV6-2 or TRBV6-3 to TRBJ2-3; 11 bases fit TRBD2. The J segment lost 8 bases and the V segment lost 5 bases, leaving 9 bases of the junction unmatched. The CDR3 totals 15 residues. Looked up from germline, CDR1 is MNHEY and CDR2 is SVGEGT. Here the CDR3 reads CASSRSGRARFTQYF. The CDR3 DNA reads TGTGCCAGCAGTCGTAGCGGGAGGGCCCGGTTTACGCAGTATTTT.

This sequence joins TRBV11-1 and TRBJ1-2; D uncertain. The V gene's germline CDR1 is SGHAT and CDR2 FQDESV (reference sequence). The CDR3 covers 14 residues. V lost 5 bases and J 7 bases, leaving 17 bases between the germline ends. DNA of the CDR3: TGTGCCAGCAGCCCCCAGGCGTGGTCAGCTGGCTACACCTTC. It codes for CASSPQAWSAGYTF.

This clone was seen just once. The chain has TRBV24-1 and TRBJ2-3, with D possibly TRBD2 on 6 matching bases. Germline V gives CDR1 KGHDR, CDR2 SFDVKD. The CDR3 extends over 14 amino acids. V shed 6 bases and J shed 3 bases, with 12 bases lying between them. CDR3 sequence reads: CATSKGGMTDTQYF. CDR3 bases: TGTGCCACCAGTAAGGGAGGCATGACAGATACGCAGTATTTT.

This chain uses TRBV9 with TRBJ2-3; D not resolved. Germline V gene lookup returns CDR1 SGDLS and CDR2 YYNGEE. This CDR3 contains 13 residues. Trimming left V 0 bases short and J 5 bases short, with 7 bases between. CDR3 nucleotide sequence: TGTGCCAGCAGCGTAGCTTCGGGAGATACGCAGTATTTT. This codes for CASSVASGDTQYF.

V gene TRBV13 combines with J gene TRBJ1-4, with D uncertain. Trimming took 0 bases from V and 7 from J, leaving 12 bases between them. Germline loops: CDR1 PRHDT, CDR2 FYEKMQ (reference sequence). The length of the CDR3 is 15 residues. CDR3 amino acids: CASSLGTGGGEKLFF. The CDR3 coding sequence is TGTGCCAGCAGCTTAGGGACGGGAGGAGGTGAAAAACTGTTTTTT.

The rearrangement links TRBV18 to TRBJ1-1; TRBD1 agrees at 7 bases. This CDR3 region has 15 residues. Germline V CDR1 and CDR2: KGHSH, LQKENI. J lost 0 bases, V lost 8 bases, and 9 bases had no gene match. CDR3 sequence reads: CASQDRRRVNTEAFF. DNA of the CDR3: TGTGCCAGCCAGGACAGGAGGAGGGTGAACACTGAAGCTTTCTTT.

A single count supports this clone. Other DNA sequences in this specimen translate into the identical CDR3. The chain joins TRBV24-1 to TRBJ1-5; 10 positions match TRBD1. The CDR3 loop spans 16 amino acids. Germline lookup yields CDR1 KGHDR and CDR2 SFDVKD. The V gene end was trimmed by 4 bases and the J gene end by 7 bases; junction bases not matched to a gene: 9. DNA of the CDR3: TGTGCCACCAGTGACCCCGGGACAGGGGATCTCCAGCCCCAGCATTTT. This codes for CATSDPGTGDLQPQHF.